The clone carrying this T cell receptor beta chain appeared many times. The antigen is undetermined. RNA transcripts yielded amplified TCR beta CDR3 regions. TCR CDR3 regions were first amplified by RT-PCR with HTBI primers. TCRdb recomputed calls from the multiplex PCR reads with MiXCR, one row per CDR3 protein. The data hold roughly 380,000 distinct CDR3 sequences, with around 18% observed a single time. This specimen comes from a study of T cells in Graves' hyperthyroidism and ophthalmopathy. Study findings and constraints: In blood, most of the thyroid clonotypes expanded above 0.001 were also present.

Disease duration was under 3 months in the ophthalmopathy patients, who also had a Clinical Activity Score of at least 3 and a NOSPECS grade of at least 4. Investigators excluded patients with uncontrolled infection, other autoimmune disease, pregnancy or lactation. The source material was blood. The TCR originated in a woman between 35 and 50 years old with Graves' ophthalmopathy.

DNA for the CDR3: TGTGCCAGCAGCGAGCAGAGAACCGGGGAGCTGTTTTTT. This codes for CASSEQRTGELFF. The rearrangement links TRBV7-2 to TRBJ2-2; D ambiguous. The germline V gene has CDR1 SGHTA and CDR2 FQGNSA. This CDR3 contains 13 residues. The V end was cut by 5 bases, the J end by 5 bases, with 9 bases between.